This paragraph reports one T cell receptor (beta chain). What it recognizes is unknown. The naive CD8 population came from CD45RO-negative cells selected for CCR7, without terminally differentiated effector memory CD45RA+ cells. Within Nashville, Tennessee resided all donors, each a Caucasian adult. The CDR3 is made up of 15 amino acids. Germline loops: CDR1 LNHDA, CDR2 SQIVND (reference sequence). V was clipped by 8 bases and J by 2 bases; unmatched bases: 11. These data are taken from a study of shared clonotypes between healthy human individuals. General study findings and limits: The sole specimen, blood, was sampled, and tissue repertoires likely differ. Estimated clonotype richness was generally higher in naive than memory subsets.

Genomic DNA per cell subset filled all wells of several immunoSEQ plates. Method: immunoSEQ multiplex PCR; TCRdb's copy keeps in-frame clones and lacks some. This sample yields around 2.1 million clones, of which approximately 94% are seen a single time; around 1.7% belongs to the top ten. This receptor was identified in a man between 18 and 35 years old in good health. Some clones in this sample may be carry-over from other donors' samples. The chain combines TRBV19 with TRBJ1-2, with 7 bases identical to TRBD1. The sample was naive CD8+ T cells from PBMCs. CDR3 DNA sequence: TGTGCCAGTTCTCACTCCCCGACAGGGAACTATGGCTACACCTTC. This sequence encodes CASSHSPTGNYGYTF. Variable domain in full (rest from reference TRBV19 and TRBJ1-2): DGGITQSPKYLFRKEGQNVTLSCEQNLNHDAMYWYRQDPGQGLRLIYYSQIVNDFQKGDIAEGYSVSREKKESFPLTVTSAQKNPTAFYLCASSHSPTGNYGYTFGSGTRLTVV.